This T cell receptor (beta chain) was sequenced for a study of cytomegalovirus exposure and HLA in healthy donors. The data were produced by immunoSEQ multiplex PCR, yet TCRdb's version contains in-frame clones alone and is incomplete. Of 150,000 or so clones in the sample, 80% to 90% were seen once. The V and J ends lost 5 bases and 7 bases respectively, with 20 bases between them. This CDR3 has 16 amino acids. The germline V gene has CDR1 MNHEY and CDR2 SMNVEV (reference sequence). Sequenced material: PBMCs. This sequence was found in a woman in her thirties in good health and CMV-seronegative. The genes are TRBV27 and TRBJ2-2; D is possibly TRBD2 (7 bases). CDR3 DNA sequence: TGTGCCAGCAGTCCGTGGGGGGGCGGGCTTGGCGGGGAGCTGTTTTTT. It encodes CASSPWGGGLGGELFF.